The source of this TCR beta chain is a study of blood T cell repertoires in COVID-19. Study-wide background: The United States, Italy and Spain provided the acute and convalescent COVID-19 samples. In each case, the material was cDNA or gDNA derived from T cells, B-cell-depleted T cells, or PBMCs.

In the study's own analysis: Estimated nucleated cell counts came from reference gene primer amplification. The repertoire was sequenced with immunoSEQ multiplex PCR; TCRdb's copy has only in-frame clones and lacks some. V, J and clone size are those of that table, while D and trimming were read from the DNA. Seen here are around 270,000 clones, about four fifths observed once, and the top ten hold about 15%. The CDR3 is 15 amino acids. The V and J ends lost 4 bases and 1 base, in that order; junction bases with no gene match: 5. Germline assignment: CDR1 SGHDT and CDR2 YYEEEE. A single count supports this clone.

Sequencing was carried out using peripheral blood. The chain combines TRBV5-6 with TRBJ1-1; 9 bases are a match to TRBD1. This sequence originates from a person aged 70 to 79 with COVID-19, enrolled during active disease. In DNA form, the CDR3 reads TGTGCCAGCAGCCGAGGGACAGGGACGAACACTGAAGCTTTCTTT. Translated: CASSRGTGTNTEAFF.